The 2 T cell receptor beta chains below were found in one sample sequenced in a study of shared clonotypes between healthy human individuals. TCRdb's copy holds only in-frame clones and misses some; the assay was immunoSEQ multiplex PCR. The sample includes more than 850,000 clones, around 78% of them seen just once. The source material was memory CD4+ T cells from PBMCs. Subset reported: CD45RA-negative fraction. All receptors come from a man between 18 and 35 years old in good health. Some clones in this sample may be carry-over from other donors' samples.

The V and J genes are TRBV7-3 and TRBJ1-1; tentative D call: TRBD1 (6 bases). The CDR3 covers 12 residues. Trimming cost V 1 base and J 10 bases, with 10 bases left between them. CDR1 is SGHTA and CDR2 is FQGTGA in the germline V gene. The CDR3 sequence: CASSLRGAAAFF. The CDR3 region has the DNA TGTGCCAGCAGCTTAAGGGGGGCAGCAGCTTTCTTT.

The V and J genes are TRBV5-4 and TRBJ2-7; the match to TRBD2 covers 7 bases. The CDR3 sequence is 14 residues long. V dropped 5 bases and J dropped 6; count of bases not matched to a gene: 11. Germline CDR1 is SGHNT and CDR2 is YYREEE (reference sequence). The CDR3, as DNA: TGTGCCAGCAGTGTTTGGGGGGGGTTCTCCGAGCAGTACTTC. Protein: CASSVWGGFSEQYF. The whole variable domain, filled in from reference TRBV5-4 and TRBJ2-7, reads ETGVTQSPTHLIKTRGQQVTLRCSSQSGHNTVSWYQQALGQGPQFIFQYYREEENGRGNFPPRFSGLQFPNYSSELNVNALELDDSALYLCASSVWGGFSEQYFGPGTRLTVT.